The 9 T cell receptor beta chains below come from one sample, sequenced in a study of cytomegalovirus exposure and HLA in healthy donors. This PCR relied on a set of 60 Vbeta primers and 13 Jbeta primers. Clones were read by immunoSEQ multiplex PCR, and TCRdb kept only the in-frame ones, dropping some. This table has around 180,000 clones, roughly 87% appearing once. The specimen was PBMCs. The source of these receptors is a woman aged 45 to 65 in good health and CMV-seronegative.

This chain joins TRBV4-1 and TRBJ1-1; D is perhaps TRBD1 (6 bases). The germline CDR1 and CDR2 sequences are MGHRA and YSYEKL. There are 16 residues in the CDR3. V shed 0 bases and J shed 1 base, with 12 bases lying between them. CDR3 nucleotides: TGCGCCAGCAGCCAAGATAGGGCAGGGGAGAACACTGAAGCTTTCTTT. It translates to CASSQDRAGENTEAFF.

The chain is built from TRBV28 and TRBJ2-7, with 7 positions matching TRBD1. This CDR3 is 12 amino acids long. Germline CDR1 reads MDHEN; CDR2 reads SYDVKM. Germline trimming cut 6 bases from V and 11 bases from J; bases unmatched to any gene: 10. The CDR3 region is CASRLPPGTEYF. The CDR3 region has the DNA TGTGCCAGCAGGCTGCCCCCCGGGACAGAGTACTTC. The variable domain in full, with the rest retrieved from reference TRBV28 and TRBJ2-7, is DVKVTQSSRYLVKRTGEKVFLECVQDMDHENMFWYRQDPGLGLRLIYFSYDVKMKEKGDIPEGYSVSREKKERFSLILESASTNQTSMYLCASRLPPGTEYFGPGTRLTVT.

The genes are TRBV5-1 and TRBJ2-2, with D unclear. CDR3 length equals 13 residues. The germline V gene encodes CDR1 SGHRS and CDR2 YFSETQ. Trimming removed 3 bases at V and 6 bases at J, with 9 bases between. The CDR3 DNA follows: TGCGCCAGCAGCTCTTCCTCCTCCGGGGAGCTGTTTTTT. Its protein product is CASSSSSSGELFF.

V and J are TRBV2 and TRBJ2-2, with 9 bases identical to TRBD1. Germline lookup yields CDR1 SNHLY and CDR2 FYNNEI. V dropped 6 bases and J dropped 2; count of bases not matched to a gene: 7. The length of the CDR3 is 16 residues. The DNA for the CDR3 is TGTGCCAGCAGAATCGACAGGGGGGGAAACACCGGGGAGCTGTTTTTT. Its translation is CASRIDRGGNTGELFF.

The chain links TRBV21-1 to TRBJ1-5. TRBV21-1 is flagged as a pseudogene. CDR3 length: 16 residues. CDR3 amino acids: CASSTYPGAGNQPQHF. CDR3 nucleotides: TGTGCCAGCAGCACCTACCCGGGAGCAGGGAATCAGCCCCAGCATTTT.

The chain is built from TRBV27 and TRBJ2-7, with TRBD1 identical over 7 bases. CDR3 length: 16 residues. Looked up from germline, CDR1 is MNHEY and CDR2 is SMNVEV (reference sequence). V lost 5 bases and J lost 4; bases outside the gene matches: 14. The CDR3 sequence: CASSPWTGRPQYEQYF. In DNA form, the CDR3 reads TGTGCCAGCAGTCCGTGGACAGGCCGCCCTCAGTACGAGCAGTACTTC.

This chain joins TRBV10-2 and TRBJ2-3; 7 nucleotides line up with TRBD2. From germline, CDR1 is WSHSY and CDR2 SAAADI. The CDR3 runs to 14 residues. After removal of 0 bases from V and 5 bases from J, the junction contained 2 bases not matched to a gene. CDR3 amino acids: CASSESREKDTQYF. The DNA of the CDR3 is TGCGCCAGCAGTGAGTCGCGGGAGAAAGATACGCAGTATTTT.

The chain is built from TRBV6-1 and TRBJ2-7; 7 bases agree with TRBD1. The germline V gene encodes CDR1 MNHNS and CDR2 SASEGT. With V trimmed by 6 bases and J by 4 bases, 12 bases remained unmatched. The CDR3 totals 15 residues. The CDR3: CASRFARTGLYEQYF. The CDR3 DNA reads as TGTGCCAGCAGGTTCGCGCGGACAGGACTTTACGAGCAGTACTTC.

This clone has only a few counts. The J gene is TRBJ2-5, the V gene TRBV11-2; TRBD2 might be the D (5 bases). The CDR3 contains 14 residues. Germline assignment: CDR1 SGHAT and CDR2 FQNNGV. Between the trimmed V and J ends, which lost 7 bases and 5 bases, there was a span of 17 bases. This chain's CDR3 is CASNPRTAGETQYF. The CDR3 region has the DNA TGTGCCAGCAACCCCAGGACTGCCGGGGAGACCCAGTACTTC. The whole variable domain, filled in from reference TRBV11-2 and TRBJ2-5, reads EAGVAQSPRYKIIEKRQSVAFWCNPISGHATLYWYQQILGQGPKLLIQFQNNGVVDDSQLPKDRFSAERLKGVDSTLKIQPAKLEDSAVYLCASNPRTAGETQYFGPGTRLLVL.